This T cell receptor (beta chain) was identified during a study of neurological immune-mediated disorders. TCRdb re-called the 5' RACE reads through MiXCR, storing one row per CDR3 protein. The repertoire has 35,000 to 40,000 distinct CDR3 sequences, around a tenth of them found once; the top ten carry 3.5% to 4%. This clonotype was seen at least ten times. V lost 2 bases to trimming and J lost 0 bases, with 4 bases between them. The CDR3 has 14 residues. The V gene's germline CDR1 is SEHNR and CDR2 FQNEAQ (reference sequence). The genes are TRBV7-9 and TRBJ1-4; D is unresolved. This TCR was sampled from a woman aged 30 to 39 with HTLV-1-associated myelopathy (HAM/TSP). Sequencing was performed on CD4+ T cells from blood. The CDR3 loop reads CASSLRATNEKLFF. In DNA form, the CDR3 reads TGTGCCAGCAGCTTACGCGCAACTAATGAAAAACTGTTTTTT.